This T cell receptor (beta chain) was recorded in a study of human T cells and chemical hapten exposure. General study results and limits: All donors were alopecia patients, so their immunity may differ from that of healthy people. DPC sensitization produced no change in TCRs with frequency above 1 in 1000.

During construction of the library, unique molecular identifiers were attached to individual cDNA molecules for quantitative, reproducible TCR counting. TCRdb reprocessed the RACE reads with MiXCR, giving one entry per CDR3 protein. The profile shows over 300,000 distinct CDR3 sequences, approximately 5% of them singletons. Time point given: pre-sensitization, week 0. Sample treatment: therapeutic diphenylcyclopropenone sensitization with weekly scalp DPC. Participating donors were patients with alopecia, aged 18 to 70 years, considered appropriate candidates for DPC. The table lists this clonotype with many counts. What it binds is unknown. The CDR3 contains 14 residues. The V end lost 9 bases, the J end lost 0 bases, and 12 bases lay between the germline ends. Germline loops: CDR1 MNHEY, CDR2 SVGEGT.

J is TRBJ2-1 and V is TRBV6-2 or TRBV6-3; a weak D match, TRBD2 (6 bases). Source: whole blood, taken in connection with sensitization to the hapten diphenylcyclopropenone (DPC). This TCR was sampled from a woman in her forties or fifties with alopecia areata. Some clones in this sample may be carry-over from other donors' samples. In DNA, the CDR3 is TGTGCCAGTTTAGCGGATAGCTCCTACAATGAGCAGTTCTTC. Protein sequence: CASLADSSYNEQFF.